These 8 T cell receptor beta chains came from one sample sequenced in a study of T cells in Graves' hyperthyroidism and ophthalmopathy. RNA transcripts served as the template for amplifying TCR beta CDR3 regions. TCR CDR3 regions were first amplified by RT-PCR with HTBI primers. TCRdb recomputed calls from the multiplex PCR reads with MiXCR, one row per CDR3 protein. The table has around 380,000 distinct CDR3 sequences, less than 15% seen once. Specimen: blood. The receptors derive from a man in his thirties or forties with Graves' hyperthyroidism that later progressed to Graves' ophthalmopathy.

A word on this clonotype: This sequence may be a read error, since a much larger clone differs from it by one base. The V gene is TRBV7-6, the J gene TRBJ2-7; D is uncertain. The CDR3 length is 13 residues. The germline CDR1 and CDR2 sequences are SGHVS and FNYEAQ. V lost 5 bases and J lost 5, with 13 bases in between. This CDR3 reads CASSPRLGHEQYF. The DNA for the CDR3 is TGTGCCAGCAGCCCCCGACTGGGCCACGAGCAGTACTTC.

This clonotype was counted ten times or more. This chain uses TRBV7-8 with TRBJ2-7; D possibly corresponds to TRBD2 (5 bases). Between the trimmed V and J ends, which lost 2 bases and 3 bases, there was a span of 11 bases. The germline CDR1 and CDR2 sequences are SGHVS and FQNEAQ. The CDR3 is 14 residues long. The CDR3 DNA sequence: TGTGCCAGCAGCTTAAATCCGGGATACTACGAGCAGTACTTC. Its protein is CASSLNPGYYEQYF.

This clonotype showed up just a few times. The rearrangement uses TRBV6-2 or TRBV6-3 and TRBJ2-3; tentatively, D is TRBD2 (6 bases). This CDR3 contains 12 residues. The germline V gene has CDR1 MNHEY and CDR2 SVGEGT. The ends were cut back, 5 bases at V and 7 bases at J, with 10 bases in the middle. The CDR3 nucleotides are TGTGCCAGCAGTCCTAGCGTTCATACGCAGTATTTT. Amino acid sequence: CASSPSVHTQYF.

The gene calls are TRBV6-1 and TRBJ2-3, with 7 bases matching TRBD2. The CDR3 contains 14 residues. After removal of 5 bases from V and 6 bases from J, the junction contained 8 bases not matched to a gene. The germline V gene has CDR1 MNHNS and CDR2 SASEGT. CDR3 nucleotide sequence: TGTGCCAGCAGTAGCGGGGTGCGGGGGGATACGCAGTATTTT. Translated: CASSSGVRGDTQYF.

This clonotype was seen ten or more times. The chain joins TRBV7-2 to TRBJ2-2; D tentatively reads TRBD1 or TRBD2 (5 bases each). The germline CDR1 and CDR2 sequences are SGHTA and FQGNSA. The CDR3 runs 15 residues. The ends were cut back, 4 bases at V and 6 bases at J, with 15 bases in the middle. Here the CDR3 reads CASSSGTGFSGELFF. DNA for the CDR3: TGTGCCAGCAGCTCAGGGACGGGCTTTTCCGGGGAGCTGTTTTTT.

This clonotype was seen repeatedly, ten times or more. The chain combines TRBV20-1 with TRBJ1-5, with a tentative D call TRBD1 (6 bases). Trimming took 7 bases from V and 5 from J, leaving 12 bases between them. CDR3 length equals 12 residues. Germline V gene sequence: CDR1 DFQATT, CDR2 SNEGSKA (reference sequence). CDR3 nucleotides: TGCAGTGTCAAGGGGGGGGATCAGCCCCAGCATTTT. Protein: CSVKGGDQPQHF.

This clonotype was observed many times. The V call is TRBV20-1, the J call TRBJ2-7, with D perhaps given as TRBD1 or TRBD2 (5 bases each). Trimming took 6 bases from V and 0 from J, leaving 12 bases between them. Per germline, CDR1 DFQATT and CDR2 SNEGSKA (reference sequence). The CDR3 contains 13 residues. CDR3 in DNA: TGCAGTGCGCCCGGGACGGACTCCTACGAGCAGTACTTC. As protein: CSAPGTDSYEQYF.

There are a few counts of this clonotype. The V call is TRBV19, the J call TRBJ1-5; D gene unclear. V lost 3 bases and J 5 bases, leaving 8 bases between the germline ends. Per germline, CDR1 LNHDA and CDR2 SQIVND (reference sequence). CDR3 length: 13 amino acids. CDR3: CASSMNGDQPQHF. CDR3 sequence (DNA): TGTGCCAGTAGTATGAACGGTGATCAGCCCCAGCATTTT. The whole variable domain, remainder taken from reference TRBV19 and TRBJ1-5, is DGGITQSPKYLFRKEGQNVTLSCEQNLNHDAMYWYRQDPGQGLRLIYYSQIVNDFQKGDIAEGYSVSREKKESFPLTVTSAQKNPTAFYLCASSMNGDQPQHFGDGTRLSIL.